The 31 T cell receptor beta chains listed next were all sequenced from one sample in a study of blood T cell repertoires in COVID-19 (dated by TCRdb to between 2020 and 2021). The library was generated by the immunoSEQ multiplex PCR assay. TCRdb re-hosts the immuneACCESS table, in-frame sequences only. Its copies lack some clones; in the studies checked, an unresolved V gene accounts for under half of them, and the cause for the rest is not known. Counted in this sample were approximately 110,000 clones; around 64% of them appeared once. Jointly, the top ten make up about 0.84% of the sample. Sequenced material: peripheral blood. Every receptor here comes from a human donor with acute or convalescent COVID-19. The donor label of this sample is uncertain.

V usage is TRBV4-1 and J usage is TRBJ2-4, with 7 positions matching TRBD1. This CDR3 is 20 amino acids long. The V gene's germline CDR1 is MGHRA and CDR2 YSYEKL. With V trimmed by 0 bases and J by 0 bases, 14 bases remained unmatched. The chain's CDR3 is CASSQEGMDRRRLAKNIQYF. In nucleotides, the CDR3 is TGCGCCAGCAGCCAAGAGGGTATGGACAGGCGACGTTTAGCCAAAAACATTCAGTACTTC.

This chain joins TRBV30 and TRBJ1-6; TRBD1 might be the D (6 bases). Germline V lookup: CDR1 GTSNPN, CDR2 SVGIG (reference sequence). The CDR3 extends over 15 amino acids. Trimming took off 4 bases at V and 4 bases at J, with 14 bases between the two ends. As DNA, the CDR3 is TGTGCCTGGACCCCACGAGGGGGATATAATTCACCCCTCCACTTT. This encodes CAWTPRGGYNSPLHF.

This chain uses TRBV6-5 with TRBJ2-5; possibly TRBD2 for D (6 bases). CDR1 MNHEY and CDR2 SVGAGI come from the germline V gene. The CDR3 runs to 12 residues. V was trimmed by 5 bases and J by 5 bases, leaving 9 bases between them. CDR3 amino acids: CASSRLEETQYF. The CDR3 bases are TGTGCCAGCAGTAGACTAGAGGAGACCCAGTACTTC.

This clone was detected only once. This rearrangement joins TRBV5-1 to TRBJ2-2; D is unresolved. The CDR3 runs to 13 residues. CDR1 and CDR2 (germline): SGHRS, YFSETQ. The V end was cut by 4 bases, the J end by 4 bases, with 8 bases between. The CDR3 loop reads CASSQAVTGELFF. CDR3 nucleotide sequence: TGCGCCAGCAGCCAGGCCGTCACCGGGGAGCTGTTTTTT.

The rearrangement joins TRBV28 to TRBJ1-1, with 7 positions matching TRBD1. The germline gives CDR1 MDHEN, CDR2 SYDVKM. Trimming removed 5 bases from V and 1 base from J; junction bases left unmatched: 13. The length of the CDR3 is 17 residues. DNA for the CDR3: TGTGCCAGCAGTACACATACTTCCGGGACAGCGAACACTGAAGCTTTCTTT. Its protein product is CASSTHTSGTANTEAFF.

This clone appeared a single time. The J gene is TRBJ2-3, the V gene TRBV3-1 (or the pseudogene TRBV3-2), with 7 bases matching TRBD1. Germline CDR1 LGHDT, CDR2 YNNKEL (reference sequence). V dropped 3 bases and J dropped 4; count of bases not matched to a gene: 10. CDR3 length: 16 amino acids. The chain's CDR3 is CASSHGNRGNPDTQYF. The DNA of the CDR3 is TGTGCCAGCAGCCACGGTAACAGGGGAAATCCAGATACGCAGTATTTT.

This clone was observed once. DNA for the CDR3: TGTGCCAGTAGTCTGAGCCGGGTTGGCAATGAGCAGTTCTTC. Its translation: CASSLSRVGNEQFF. V usage is TRBV19 and J usage is TRBJ2-1; unclear D gene. Trimming took off 5 bases at V and 6 bases at J, with 14 bases between the two ends. This CDR3 spans 14 amino acids. Germline V gives CDR1 LNHDA, CDR2 SQIVND (reference sequence).

V and J are TRBV9 and TRBJ1-1; D unclear. Germline CDR1 SGDLS, CDR2 YYNGEE. The germline V and J ends were trimmed by 7 bases and 1 base, with 11 bases remaining between them. The CDR3 totals 13 residues. The CDR3 nucleotides read TGTGCCAGCGAGGAACACCAGAACACTGAAGCTTTCTTT. Its protein product is CASEEHQNTEAFF.

The genes are TRBV7-2 and TRBJ1-2; D unresolved. Deletions cut 1 base from V and 4 bases from J, with 7 bases between. The CDR3 length is 13 residues. Germline V gene data show CDR1 as SGHTA and CDR2 as FQGNSA. The CDR3 region is CASSLGQSYGYTF. The CDR3 DNA follows: TGTGCCAGCAGCTTAGGGCAGTCCTATGGCTACACCTTC.

V gene TRBV18 combines with J gene TRBJ1-2, with D maybe TRBD1 (5 bases). The CDR3 is 15 amino acids. The V gene lost 3 bases and the J gene lost 1 base, with 12 bases spanning the gap. The germline V gene has CDR1 KGHSH and CDR2 LQKENI. The CDR3 loop reads CASSPPGVVNYGYTF. DNA for the CDR3: TGTGCCAGCTCACCCCCGGGGGTCGTTAACTATGGCTACACCTTC. The variable domain in full, with the rest retrieved from reference TRBV18 and TRBJ1-2, is NAGVMQNPRHLVRRRGQEARLRCSPMKGHSHVYWYRQLPEEGLKFMVYLQKENIIDESGMPKERFSAEFPKEGPSILRIQQVVRGDSAAYFCASSPPGVVNYGYTFGSGTRLTVV.

The CDR3 reads CASSTSTDTQYF. The CDR3 nucleotides are TGTGCCAGCAGCACTAGCACAGATACGCAGTATTTT. The gene calls are TRBV7-2 and TRBJ2-3; no reliable D call. CDR1 is SGHTA, CDR2 FQGNSA, per germline. Trimming cost V 5 bases and J 0 bases, with 3 bases left between them. The CDR3 totals 12 residues.

The sample holds one count of this clone. This chain connects TRBV4-1 to TRBJ1-5; D may be TRBD1 (6 bases). From germline, CDR1 is MGHRA and CDR2 YSYEKL. The CDR3 extends over 16 amino acids. Trimming stripped 2 bases from V and 5 bases from J, with 16 bases between. The CDR3 sequence: CASSQTRGQGHQPQHF. The DNA of the CDR3 is TGCGCCAGCAGCCAAACCCGAGGCCAGGGGCATCAGCCCCAGCATTTT.

The chain recombines TRBV28 with TRBJ2-1; D is unresolved. V lost 5 bases and J lost 6, with 14 bases in between. CDR1 and CDR2 from the germline V gene are MDHEN and SYDVKM. The CDR3 is made up of 14 amino acids. The CDR3 sequence is CASSLHLEVNEQFF. CDR3 coding DNA: TGTGCCAGCAGTCTCCACTTAGAAGTCAATGAGCAGTTCTTC.

The chain links TRBV4-2 to TRBJ2-7; D might be TRBD2 (5 bases). V dropped 1 base and J dropped 3 bases, with 13 bases sitting between them. Germline CDR1 and CDR2: LGHNA and YNFKEQ. This CDR3 has 15 amino acids. The CDR3 DNA sequence: TGTGCCAGCAGCCAAGCCCCTAGCCCCTACTACGAGCAGTACGTC. It specifies CASSQAPSPYYEQYV.

This clone was seen at least ten times. V usage is TRBV21-1 and J usage is TRBJ1-2; the table names TRBD1, a call not compared with the DNA. TRBV21-1 is listed as a pseudogene. CDR3 length equals 16 residues. The CDR3 spells CASSKGRTGANYGYTF. CDR3 nucleotide sequence: TGTGCCAGCAGCAAAGGTCGGACAGGGGCTAACTATGGCTACACCTTC.

V is TRBV14 and J is TRBJ1-4; 7 nucleotides agree with TRBD1. CDR1 is SGHDN and CDR2 is FVKESK in the germline V gene. V gave up 2 bases and J gave up 3 bases; unmatched junction bases: 6. CDR3 length: 16 residues. The CDR3 DNA reads as TGTGCCAGCAGCCAATCCCGTGGGACAGCTAATGAAAAACTGTTTTTT. Its translation is CASSQSRGTANEKLFF.

This clone was observed many times. V gene TRBV2 combines with J gene TRBJ1-5, with D hard to call. The CDR3 extends over 14 amino acids. Germline CDR1 and CDR2: SNHLY and FYNNEI. V lost 4 bases to trimming and J lost 0 bases, with 7 bases between them. The CDR3 DNA reads TGTGCCAGCAGTGGCACAAATAGCAATCAGCCCCAGCATTTT. It specifies CASSGTNSNQPQHF.

J is TRBJ2-2 and V is TRBV5-1, with D possibly being TRBD2 (5 bases). Looked up from germline, CDR1 is SGHRS and CDR2 is YFSETQ. This CDR3 contains 16 residues. Trimming pared 4 bases from V and 0 bases from J, leaving 13 bases between. Here the CDR3 reads CASSEETGSNTGELFF. The CDR3 DNA reads as TGCGCCAGCAGCGAGGAAACGGGATCGAACACCGGGGAGCTGTTTTTT.

The chain links TRBV6-1 to TRBJ1-2; D gene ambiguous. V lost 2 bases to trimming and J lost 3 bases, with 16 bases between them. This CDR3 comprises 16 residues. Germline V gene sequence: CDR1 MNHNS, CDR2 SASEGT. CDR3 amino acids: CASSETVNGGYYGYTF. CDR3 sequence (DNA): TGTGCCAGCAGTGAAACAGTCAATGGAGGCTACTATGGCTACACCTTC.

This clone appeared a few times. V and J are TRBV5-1 and TRBJ2-3; 11 bases match TRBD2. V was pared by 2 bases and J by 2 bases, with 4 bases of the junction left unmatched. Germline CDR1 SGHRS, CDR2 YFSETQ. The CDR3 is made up of 16 amino acids. CDR3 loop: CASSLLAGDPTDTQYF. The DNA for the CDR3 is TGCGCCAGCAGCTTACTAGCGGGGGACCCCACAGATACGCAGTATTTT.

This clone was seen just once. V gene TRBV28 combines with J gene TRBJ1-2; TRBD1 matches 10 bases. The germline V gene has CDR1 MDHEN and CDR2 SYDVKM. The CDR3 has 15 residues. The V and J ends lost 5 bases and 5 bases, in that order; junction bases with no gene match: 8. In nucleotides, the CDR3 is TGTGCCAGCAGTACCGGGACAGGGGTTATATATGGCTACACCTTC. Translated, it gives CASSTGTGVIYGYTF.

This clone appeared a few times. The genes are TRBV19 and TRBJ1-2, with D possibly matching TRBD1 (5 bases). The germline gives CDR1 LNHDA, CDR2 SQIVND (reference sequence). The CDR3 runs to 15 residues. Trimming pared 8 bases from V and 5 bases from J, leaving 21 bases between. The CDR3 coding sequence is TGTGCCAGTCGAGGAGTCCAGGCTCAGGGATATGGCTACACCTTC. It specifies CASRGVQAQGYGYTF. Filled out from reference TRBV19 and TRBJ1-2, the complete variable domain reads DGGITQSPKYLFRKEGQNVTLSCEQNLNHDAMYWYRQDPGQGLRLIYYSQIVNDFQKGDIAEGYSVSREKKESFPLTVTSAQKNPTAFYLCASRGVQAQGYGYTFGSGTRLTVV.

V usage is TRBV24-1 and J usage is TRBJ2-1; no definite D call. V lost 2 bases and J 4 bases, leaving 14 bases between the germline ends. Germline V gives CDR1 KGHDR, CDR2 SFDVKD. There are 16 residues in the CDR3. CDR3 DNA sequence: TGTGCCACCAGTGATTCGGGTGTCTTGAGTTACAATGAGCAGTTCTTC. The encoded protein is CATSDSGVLSYNEQFF.

The CDR3 coding sequence is TGTGCCAGCAGTGAATTGAGCGGGAATTATGGCTACACCTTC. Translated, it gives CASSELSGNYGYTF. V and J are TRBV6-1 and TRBJ1-2; D is unclear. Trimming shortened V by 2 bases and J by 5 bases, and 12 bases separated the two germline ends. This CDR3 is built from 14 residues. The germline CDR1 and CDR2 sequences are MNHNS and SASEGT.

This clone showed up many times. CDR3 DNA sequence: TGTGCCAGCAGTTACGGGACAGGTTCGACTGAAGCTTTCTTT. Its protein is CASSYGTGSTEAFF. The chain employs TRBV6-5 and TRBJ1-1; TRBD1 agrees at 8 bases. V lost 2 bases, J lost 5 bases, and 4 bases stayed unmatched. Germline CDR1 reads MNHEY; CDR2 reads SVGAGI. This CDR3 is 14 amino acids long.

The rearrangement joins TRBV11-2 to TRBJ2-2, with 9 bases lining up with TRBD2. V trimming: 6 bases; J trimming: 5 bases; junction bases outside the gene matches: 7. The germline gives CDR1 SGHAT, CDR2 FQNNGV. This CDR3 has 15 amino acids. This CDR3 is CASRPLAGWTGELFF. The DNA of the CDR3 is TGTGCCAGCAGACCCCTAGCGGGGTGGACCGGGGAGCTGTTTTTT.

The chain has TRBV19 and TRBJ1-2; tentative D call: TRBD1 (6 bases). Germline lookup yields CDR1 LNHDA and CDR2 SQIVND (reference sequence). The V gene lost 3 bases and the J gene lost 4 bases, with 12 bases spanning the gap. The CDR3 contains 14 residues. CDR3 DNA sequence: TGTGCCAGTAGTATTGACAGGTCAGGCTATGGCTACACCTTC. Protein sequence: CASSIDRSGYGYTF. The full variable domain, completed using reference TRBV19 and TRBJ1-2, is DGGITQSPKYLFRKEGQNVTLSCEQNLNHDAMYWYRQDPGQGLRLIYYSQIVNDFQKGDIAEGYSVSREKKESFPLTVTSAQKNPTAFYLCASSIDRSGYGYTFGSGTRLTVV.

This chain connects TRBV29-1 to TRBJ1-4; 9 positions match TRBD1. There are 12 residues in the CDR3. The J segment lost 4 bases and the V segment lost 7 bases, leaving 1 base of the junction unmatched. Germline CDR1 and CDR2: SQVTM and ANQGSEA. The CDR3 sequence is CSAGQGNEKLFF. CDR3 nucleotides: TGCAGCGCGGGACAGGGTAATGAAAAACTGTTTTTT.

The chain is built from TRBV27 and TRBJ2-5; 7 nucleotides line up with TRBD2. This CDR3 has 13 amino acids. The ends lost 4 bases at V and 5 bases at J; junction bases unmatched: 4. From germline, CDR1 is MNHEY and CDR2 SMNVEV (reference sequence). The CDR3 loop is CASSYWGGETQYF. CDR3 DNA sequence: TGTGCCAGCAGTTATTGGGGAGGGGAGACCCAGTACTTC.

This chain connects TRBV4-2 to TRBJ2-5; no firm D call. The V end was cut by 3 bases, the J end by 0 bases, with 5 bases between. CDR3 size: 13 residues. CDR1 is LGHNA and CDR2 is YNFKEQ in the germline V gene. CDR3 loop: CASSQAYQETQYF. Written as DNA, the CDR3 is TGTGCCAGCAGCCAGGCCTACCAAGAGACCCAGTACTTC.

The rearrangement uses TRBV4-1 and TRBJ1-1; D uncertain. Germline V gene sequence: CDR1 MGHRA, CDR2 YSYEKL. There are 14 residues in the CDR3. Trimming cost V 0 bases and J 1 base, with 6 bases left between them. The CDR3 DNA is TGCGCCAGCAGCCAAGATAACACGAACACTGAAGCTTTCTTT. Its translation: CASSQDNTNTEAFF.